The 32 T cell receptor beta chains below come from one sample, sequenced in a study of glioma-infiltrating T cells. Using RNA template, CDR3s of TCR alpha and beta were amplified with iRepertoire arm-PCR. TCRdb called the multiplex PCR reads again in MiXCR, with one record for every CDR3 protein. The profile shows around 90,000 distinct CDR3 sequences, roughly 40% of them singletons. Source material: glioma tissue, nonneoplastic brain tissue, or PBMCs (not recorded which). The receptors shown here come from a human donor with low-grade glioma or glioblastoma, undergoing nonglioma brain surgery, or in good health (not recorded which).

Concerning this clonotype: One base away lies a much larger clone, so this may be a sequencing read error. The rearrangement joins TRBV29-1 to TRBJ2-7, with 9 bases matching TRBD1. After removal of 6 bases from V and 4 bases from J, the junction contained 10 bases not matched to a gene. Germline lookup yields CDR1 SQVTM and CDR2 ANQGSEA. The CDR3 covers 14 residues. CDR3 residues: CSVGLQGARYEQYF. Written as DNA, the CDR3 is TGCAGCGTCGGTCTACAGGGGGCGAGGTACGAGCAGTACTTC.

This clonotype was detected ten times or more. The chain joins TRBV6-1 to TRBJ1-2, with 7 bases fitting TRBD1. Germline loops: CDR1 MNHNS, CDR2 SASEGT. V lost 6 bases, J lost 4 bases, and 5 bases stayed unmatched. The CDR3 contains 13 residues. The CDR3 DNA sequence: TGTGCCAGCAGAACCCGGACAGGCTATGGCTACACCTTC. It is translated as CASRTRTGYGYTF.

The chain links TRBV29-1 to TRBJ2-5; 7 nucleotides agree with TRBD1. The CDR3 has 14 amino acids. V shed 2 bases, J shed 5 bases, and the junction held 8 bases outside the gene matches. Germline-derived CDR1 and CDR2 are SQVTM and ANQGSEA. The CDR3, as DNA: TGCAGCGTTGAAATTTCGACAGGGCCGGAGACCCAGTACTTC. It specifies CSVEISTGPETQYF. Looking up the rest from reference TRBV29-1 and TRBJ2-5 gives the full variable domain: SAVISQKPSRDICQRGTSLTIQCQVDSQVTMMFWYRQQPGQSLTLIATANQGSEATYESGFVIDKFPISRPNLTFSTLTVSNMSPEDSSIYLCSVEISTGPETQYFGPGTRLLVL.

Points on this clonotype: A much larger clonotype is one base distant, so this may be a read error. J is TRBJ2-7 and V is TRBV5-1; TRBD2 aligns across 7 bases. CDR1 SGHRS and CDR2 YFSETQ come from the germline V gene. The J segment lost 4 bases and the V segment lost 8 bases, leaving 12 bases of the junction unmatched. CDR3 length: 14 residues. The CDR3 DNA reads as TGCGCCAGTTCGGCCACGGAGCGGGGTTACGAGCAGTACTTC. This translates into CASSATERGYEQYF.

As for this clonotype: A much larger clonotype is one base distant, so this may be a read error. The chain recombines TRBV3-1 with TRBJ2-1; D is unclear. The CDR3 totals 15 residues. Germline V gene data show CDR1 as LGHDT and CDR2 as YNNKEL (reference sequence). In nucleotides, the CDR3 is TGTGCCAGCAGGCAAGAGAGGAGAGGCACCGCTAGGCAGTTCTTC. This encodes CASRQERRGTARQFF.

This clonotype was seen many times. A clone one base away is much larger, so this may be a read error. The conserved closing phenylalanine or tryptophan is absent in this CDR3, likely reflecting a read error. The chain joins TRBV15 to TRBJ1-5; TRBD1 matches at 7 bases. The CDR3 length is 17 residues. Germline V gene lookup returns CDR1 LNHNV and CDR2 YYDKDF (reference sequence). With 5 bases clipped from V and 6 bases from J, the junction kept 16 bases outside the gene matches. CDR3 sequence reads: CATSSHERQGRGQPQHS. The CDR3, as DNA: TGTGCCACCAGCTCCCATGAGAGACAGGGACGAGGTCAGCCCCAGCATTCT.

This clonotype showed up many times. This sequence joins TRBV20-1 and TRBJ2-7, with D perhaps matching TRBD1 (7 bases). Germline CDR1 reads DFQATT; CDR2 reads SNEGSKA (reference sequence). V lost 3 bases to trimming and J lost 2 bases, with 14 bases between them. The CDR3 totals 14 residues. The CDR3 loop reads CSARPQGTAYEQYF. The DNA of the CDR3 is TGCAGTGCTAGGCCACAGGGGACTGCCTACGAGCAGTACTTC.

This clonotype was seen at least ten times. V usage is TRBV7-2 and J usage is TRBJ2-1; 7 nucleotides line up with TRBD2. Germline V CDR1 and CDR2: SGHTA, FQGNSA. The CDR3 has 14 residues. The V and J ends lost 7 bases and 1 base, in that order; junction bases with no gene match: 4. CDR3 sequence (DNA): TGTGCCAGCATCCGGGGGGTTTCCTACAATGAGCAGTTCTTC. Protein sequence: CASIRGVSYNEQFF. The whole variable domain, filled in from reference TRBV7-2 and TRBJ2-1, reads GAGVSQSPSNKVTEKGKDVELRCDPISGHTALYWYRQSLGQGLEFLIYFQGNSAPDKSGLPSDRFSAERTGGSVSTLTIQRTQQEDSAVYLCASIRGVSYNEQFFGPGTRLTVL.

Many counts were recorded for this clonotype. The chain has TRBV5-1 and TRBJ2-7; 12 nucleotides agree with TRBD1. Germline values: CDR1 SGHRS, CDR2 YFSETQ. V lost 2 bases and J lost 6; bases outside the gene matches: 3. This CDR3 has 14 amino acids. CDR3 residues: CASSFGTGGSEQYF. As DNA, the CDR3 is TGCGCCAGCAGCTTCGGGACAGGGGGCTCCGAGCAGTACTTC.

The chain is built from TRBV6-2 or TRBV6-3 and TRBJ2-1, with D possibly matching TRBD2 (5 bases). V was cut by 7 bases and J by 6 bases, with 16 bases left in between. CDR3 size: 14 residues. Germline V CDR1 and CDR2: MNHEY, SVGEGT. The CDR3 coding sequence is TGTGCCAGCAATCCAAGCGGTAGTGGCAATGAGCAGTTCTTC. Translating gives CASNPSGSGNEQFF.

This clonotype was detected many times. CDR3 nucleotides: TGTGCCAGCAGCCACCCGGGGATGGGGTACGAGCAGTACTTC. Its protein is CASSHPGMGYEQYF. The J gene is TRBJ2-7, the V gene TRBV7-6, with D maybe TRBD2 (5 bases). The V gene lost 5 bases and the J gene lost 4 bases, with 15 bases spanning the gap. The CDR3 has 14 residues. Germline-derived CDR1 and CDR2 are SGHVS and FNYEAQ.

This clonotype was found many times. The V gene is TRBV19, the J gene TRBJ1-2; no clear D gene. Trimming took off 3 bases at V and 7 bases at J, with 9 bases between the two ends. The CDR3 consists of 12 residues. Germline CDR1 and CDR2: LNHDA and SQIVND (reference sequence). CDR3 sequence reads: CASSMRESGYTF. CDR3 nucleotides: TGTGCCAGTAGTATGAGGGAGTCTGGCTACACCTTC.

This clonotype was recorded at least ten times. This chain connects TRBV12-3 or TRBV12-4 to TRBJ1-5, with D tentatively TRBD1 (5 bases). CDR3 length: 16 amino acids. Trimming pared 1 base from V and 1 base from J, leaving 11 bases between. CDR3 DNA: TGTGCCAGCAGTTTAGAGGGACCAGGGAGCAATCAGCCCCAGCATTTT. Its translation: CASSLEGPGSNQPQHF.

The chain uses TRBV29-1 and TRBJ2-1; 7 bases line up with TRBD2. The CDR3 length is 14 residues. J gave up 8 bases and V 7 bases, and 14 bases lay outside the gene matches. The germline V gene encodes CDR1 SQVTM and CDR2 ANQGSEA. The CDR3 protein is CSARPGVSGDEQFF. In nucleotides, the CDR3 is TGCAGCGCCCGACCGGGGGTAAGCGGGGATGAGCAGTTCTTC.

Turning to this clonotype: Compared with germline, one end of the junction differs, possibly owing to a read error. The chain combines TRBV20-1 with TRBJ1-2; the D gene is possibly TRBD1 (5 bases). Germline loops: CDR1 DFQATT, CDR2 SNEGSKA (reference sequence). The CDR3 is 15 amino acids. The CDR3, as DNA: TGCAGCCCACAAGATTGGGGGGGGGGAGGCTATGGCCACACCTTC. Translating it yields CSPQDWGGGGYGHTF.

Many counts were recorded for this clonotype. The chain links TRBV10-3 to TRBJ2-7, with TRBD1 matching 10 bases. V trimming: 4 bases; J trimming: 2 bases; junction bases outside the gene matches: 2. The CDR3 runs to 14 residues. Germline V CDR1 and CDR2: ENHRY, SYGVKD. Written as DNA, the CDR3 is TGTGCCATCAGTGTAGGACAGGGGGCCTACGAGCAGTACTTC. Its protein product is CAISVGQGAYEQYF.

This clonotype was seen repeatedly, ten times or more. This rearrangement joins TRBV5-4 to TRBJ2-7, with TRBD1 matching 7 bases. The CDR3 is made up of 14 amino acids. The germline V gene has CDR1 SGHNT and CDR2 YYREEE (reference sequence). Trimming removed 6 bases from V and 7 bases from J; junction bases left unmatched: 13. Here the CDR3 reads CASTQPGQLSEQYF. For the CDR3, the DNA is TGTGCCAGCACACAGCCGGGACAGCTCAGTGAGCAGTACTTC.

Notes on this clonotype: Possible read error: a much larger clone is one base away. CDR3 sequence: CSVVRTSGGSTGTQYF. In DNA, the CDR3 is TGCAGCGTTGTCCGGACTAGCGGGGGTAGCACAGGTACGCAGTATTTT. This rearrangement joins TRBV29-1 to TRBJ2-3; 13 bases line up with TRBD2. Germline V gives CDR1 SQVTM, CDR2 ANQGSEA. This CDR3 spans 16 amino acids.

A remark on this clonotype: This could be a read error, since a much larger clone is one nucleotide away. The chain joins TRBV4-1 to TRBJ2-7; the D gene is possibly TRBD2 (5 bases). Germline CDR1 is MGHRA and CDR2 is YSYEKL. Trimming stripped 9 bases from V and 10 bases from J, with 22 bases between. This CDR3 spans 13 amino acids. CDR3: CASRTRTAGDQYF. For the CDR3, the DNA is TGCGCCAGTAGAACTAGGACGGCAGGAGATCAGTACTTC.

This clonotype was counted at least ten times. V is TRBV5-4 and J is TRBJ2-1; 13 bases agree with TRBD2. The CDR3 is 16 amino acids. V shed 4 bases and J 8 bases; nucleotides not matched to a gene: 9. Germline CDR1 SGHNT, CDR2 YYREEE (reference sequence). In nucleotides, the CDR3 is TGTGCCAGCAGCCCCGGACTAGCGGGAGAGGCAGATGAGCAGTTCTTC. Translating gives CASSPGLAGEADEQFF.

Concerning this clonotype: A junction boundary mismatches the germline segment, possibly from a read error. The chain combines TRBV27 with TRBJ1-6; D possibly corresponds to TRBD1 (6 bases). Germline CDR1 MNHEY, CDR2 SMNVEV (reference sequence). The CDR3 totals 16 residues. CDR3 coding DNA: TGTGCCAGCACCCTATCTGGGCAGGGGAGTAGTTCACACCTCCACTTT. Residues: CASTLSGQGSSSHLHF.

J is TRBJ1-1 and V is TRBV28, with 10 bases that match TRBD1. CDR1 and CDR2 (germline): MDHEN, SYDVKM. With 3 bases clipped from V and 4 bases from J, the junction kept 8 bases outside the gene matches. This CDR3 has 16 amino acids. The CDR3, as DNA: TGTGCCAGCAGTTTGGGGGGACAGGGGTTGAGCACTGAAGCTTTCTTT. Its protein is CASSLGGQGLSTEAFF.

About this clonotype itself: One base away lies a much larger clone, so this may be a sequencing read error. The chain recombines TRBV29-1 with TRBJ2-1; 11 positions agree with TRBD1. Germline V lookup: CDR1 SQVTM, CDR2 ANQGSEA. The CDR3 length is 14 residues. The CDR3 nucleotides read TGCAACGTTGCGTGGACAGGGGGCTGGGATGAGCAGTTCTTC. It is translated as CNVAWTGGWDEQFF.

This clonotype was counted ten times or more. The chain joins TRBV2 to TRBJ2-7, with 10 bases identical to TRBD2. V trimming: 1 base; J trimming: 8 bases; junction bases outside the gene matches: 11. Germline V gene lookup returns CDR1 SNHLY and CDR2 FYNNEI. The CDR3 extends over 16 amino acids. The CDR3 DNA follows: TGTGCCAGCAGTGAAGTAGGACTAGCGGCGGGAGGAAAGCAGTACTTC. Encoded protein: CASSEVGLAAGGKQYF.

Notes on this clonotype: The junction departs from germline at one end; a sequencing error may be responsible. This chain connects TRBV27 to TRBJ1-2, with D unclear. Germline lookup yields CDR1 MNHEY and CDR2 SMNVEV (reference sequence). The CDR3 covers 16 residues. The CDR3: CASSYLPAGEVYGYAF. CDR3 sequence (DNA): TGTGCCAGCAGCTACCTCCCGGCCGGTGAAGTATATGGCTACGCCTTC.

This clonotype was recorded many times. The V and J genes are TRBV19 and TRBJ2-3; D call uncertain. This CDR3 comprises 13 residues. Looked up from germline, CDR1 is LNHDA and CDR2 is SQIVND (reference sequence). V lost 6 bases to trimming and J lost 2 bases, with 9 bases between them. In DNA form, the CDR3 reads TGTGCCAGTAGCTTACGGTTCACAGATACGCAGTATTTT. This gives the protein CASSLRFTDTQYF.

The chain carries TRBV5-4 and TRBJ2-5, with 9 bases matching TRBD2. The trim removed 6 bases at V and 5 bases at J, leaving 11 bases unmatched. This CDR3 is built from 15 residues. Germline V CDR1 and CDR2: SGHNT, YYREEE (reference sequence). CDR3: CASIPVGGGAETQYF. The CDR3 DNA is TGTGCCAGCATACCCGTTGGCGGGGGGGCGGAGACCCAGTACTTC.

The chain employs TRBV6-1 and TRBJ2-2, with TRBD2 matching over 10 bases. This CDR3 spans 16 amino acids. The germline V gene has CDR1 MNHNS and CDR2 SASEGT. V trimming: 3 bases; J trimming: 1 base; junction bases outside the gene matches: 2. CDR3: CASSEASGRNTGELFF. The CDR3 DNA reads TGTGCCAGCAGTGAGGCTAGCGGGAGGAACACCGGGGAGCTGTTTTTT.

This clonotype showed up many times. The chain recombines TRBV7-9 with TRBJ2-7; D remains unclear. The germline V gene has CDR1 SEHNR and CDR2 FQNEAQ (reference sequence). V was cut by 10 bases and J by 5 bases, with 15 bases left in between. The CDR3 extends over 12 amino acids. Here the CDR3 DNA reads TGTGCCACCGGGCATGATGGGGACGAGCAGTACTTC. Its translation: CATGHDGDEQYF. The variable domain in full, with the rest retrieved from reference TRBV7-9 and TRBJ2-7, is DTGVSQNPRHKITKRGQNVTFRCDPISEHNRLYWYRQTLGQGPEFLTYFQNEAQLEKSRLLSDRFSAERPKGSFSTLEIQRTEQGDSAMYLCATGHDGDEQYFGPGTRLTVT.

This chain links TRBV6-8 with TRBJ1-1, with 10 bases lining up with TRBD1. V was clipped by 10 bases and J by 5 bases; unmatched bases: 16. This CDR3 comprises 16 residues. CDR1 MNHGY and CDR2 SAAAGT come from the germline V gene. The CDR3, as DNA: TGTGCCATAGGGGAGAGGGCGGACAGGGGGGAAACTGAAGCTTTCTTT. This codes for CAIGERADRGETEAFF.

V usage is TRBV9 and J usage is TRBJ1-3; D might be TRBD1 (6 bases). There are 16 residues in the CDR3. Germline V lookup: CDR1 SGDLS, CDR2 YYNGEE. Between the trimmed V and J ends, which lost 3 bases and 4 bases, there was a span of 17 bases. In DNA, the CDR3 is TGTGCCAGCAGCGCCGAAGGGGGATTCGGAGGAAACACCATATATTTT. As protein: CASSAEGGFGGNTIYF.

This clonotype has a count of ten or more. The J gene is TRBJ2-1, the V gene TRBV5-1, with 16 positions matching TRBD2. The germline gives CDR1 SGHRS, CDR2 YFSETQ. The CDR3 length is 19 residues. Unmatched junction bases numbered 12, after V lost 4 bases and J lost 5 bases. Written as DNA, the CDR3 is TGCGCCAGCAGCCTAAGATTAGGGACTAGCGGGAGGGGAGACAATGAGCAGTTCTTC. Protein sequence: CASSLRLGTSGRGDNEQFF.